What follows is one T cell receptor (beta chain) and its context. What it recognizes is unknown. Germline V CDR1 and CDR2: SGHRS, YFSETQ. The V end lost 1 base, the J end lost 0 bases, and 11 bases lay between the germline ends. The CDR3 covers 15 residues. The TCR beta CDR3 regions underwent amplification using RNA transcripts as the source. The study used the HTBI primer set for a first-round RT-PCR of the TCR CDR3. TCRdb itself ran the multiplex PCR reads through MiXCR, one entry per CDR3 protein. This sample has some 440,000 distinct CDR3 sequences, with about a sixth found just once. Exclusions: uncontrolled infection, other autoimmune disease, pregnancy, lactation. The sample originates from a study of T cells in Graves' hyperthyroidism and ophthalmopathy. Findings of the study overall: Most thyroid clonotypes expanded above 0.001 appeared in blood too.

V usage is TRBV5-1 and J usage is TRBJ2-7; TRBD1 might be the D (5 bases). Specimen: blood. The receptor's source is a woman in her late teens or twenties with Graves' hyperthyroidism. The DNA for the CDR3 is TGCGCCAGCAGCTTGCGCCCAGGGTCCTCCTACGAGCAGTACTTC. Protein: CASSLRPGSSYEQYF.